This TCR beta chain was sequenced in a study of blood T cell repertoires in COVID-19. Turning to the study itself: The study drew acute and convalescent COVID-19 samples from the United States, Italy and Spain.

Trimming took off 4 bases at V and 3 bases at J, with 3 bases between the two ends. CDR1 SGHDN and CDR2 FVKESK come from the germline V gene. The CDR3 runs to 11 residues. Original data processing: By means of reference gene primer amplification, nucleated cell counts were estimated. Assay used: immunoSEQ multiplex PCR; TCRdb lists only in-frame clones, some missing. V, J and clone size reflect that table, while D and trimming were determined from the DNA. Of around 310,000 clones listed, approximately 91% are singletons. Sequences were obtained from peripheral blood. The receptor was derived from a woman aged 60-75 years with acute or convalescent COVID-19. This rearrangement joins TRBV14 to TRBJ2-5; D is unresolved. The CDR3 reads CASSREETQYF. CDR3 DNA sequence: TGTGCCAGCAGCCGAGAAGAGACCCAGTACTTC.